Below, 19 T cell receptor beta chains from the same sample are listed, as sequenced in a study of blood T cells in healthy people across ages. The authors ran a second PCR of roughly 6 to 12 cycles using a sample-barcoded 5' primer and a J-beta primer mix. Each CDR3 protein is one row after TCRdb ran MiXCR on the 5' RACE reads. The sample records about 780,000 distinct CDR3 sequences, 60% to 80% being singletons. Sequences were obtained from blood. Every receptor here comes from a man aged 25-45 years in good health.

The V call is TRBV7-9, the J call TRBJ2-4; TRBD2 might be the D (6 bases). The J call may be in error: the DNA end matches TRBJ2-7 better. Germline V lookup: CDR1 SEHNR, CDR2 FQNEAQ (reference sequence). There are 14 residues in the CDR3. The CDR3 DNA reads as TGTGCCAGCAGCTTAGGAGGGACTCCCCTCGAGCAGTACTTC. This codes for CASSLGGTPLEQYF.

The chain employs TRBV7-8 and TRBJ2-1; tentative D call: TRBD1 (5 bases). Germline CDR1 and CDR2: SGHVS and FQNEAQ. Deletions cut 0 bases from V and 9 bases from J, with 12 bases between. CDR3 length equals 14 residues. CDR3 nucleotides: TGTGCCAGCAGCTTAGCGCAGGGTTGGAGTGAGCAGTTCTTC. Translation gives CASSLAQGWSEQFF.

This clonotype came up once. The chain is built from TRBV7-2 and TRBJ2-5; no clear D. Germline V gives CDR1 SGHTA, CDR2 FQGNSA. CDR3 length: 15 amino acids. V lost 1 base and J lost 2, with 11 bases in between. CDR3 DNA sequence: TGTGCCAGCAGCTTAGTTAGGGCCAGACAAGAGACCCAGTACTTC. It specifies CASSLVRARQETQYF.

V gene TRBV12-3 or TRBV12-4 combines with J gene TRBJ2-1; D unresolved. This CDR3 comprises 13 residues. With 6 bases removed from V and 11 bases from J, the gap between germline ends came to 17 bases. DNA of the CDR3: TGTGCCAGCAGCCCCGAAAGACCCACGAAGCAGTTCTTC. This encodes CASSPERPTKQFF.

The chain employs TRBV4-2 and TRBJ2-3; maybe TRBD1 (5 bases). The CDR3 consists of 14 residues. Trimming removed 5 bases from V and 5 bases from J, with 14 bases in between. Germline V gene data show CDR1 as LGHNA and CDR2 as YNFKEQ. CDR3 loop: CASSRLYQGDTQYF. The CDR3 bases are TGTGCCAGCAGCAGGTTGTACCAGGGAGATACGCAGTATTTT.

The J gene is TRBJ2-1, the V gene TRBV4-3; D ambiguous. The CDR3 has 14 residues. V gave up 0 bases and J gave up 8 bases, with 11 bases separating them. Germline V gene data show CDR1 as LGHNA and CDR2 as YSLEER. The CDR3 DNA sequence: TGCGCCAGCAGCCAAGATCGAAGTATCGATGAGCAGTTCTTC. This sequence encodes CASSQDRSIDEQFF.

J is TRBJ1-2 and V is TRBV12-3 or TRBV12-4; D is possibly TRBD1 (5 bases). The V and J ends lost 3 bases and 0 bases respectively, with 8 bases between them. The CDR3 loop spans 14 amino acids. The CDR3 nucleotides read TGTGCCAGCAGTTTTGTAGGGGCTAACTATGGCTACACCTTC. Its translation is CASSFVGANYGYTF.

The J gene is TRBJ2-3, the V gene TRBV5-8, with a tentative D call TRBD1 (5 bases). The germline V gene has CDR1 SGHTS and CDR2 YDEGEE. The V and J ends lost 4 bases and 0 bases respectively, with 12 bases between them. The CDR3 has 15 residues. CDR3 protein: CASSPRQISTDTQYF. Here the CDR3 DNA reads TGTGCCAGCAGCCCCCGACAGATTAGCACAGATACGCAGTATTTT.

This rearrangement joins TRBV5-1 to TRBJ1-6; 10 bases fit TRBD1. Germline CDR1 and CDR2: SGHRS and YFSETQ. With V trimmed by 4 bases and J by 9 bases, 10 bases remained unmatched. This CDR3 region has 16 residues. The CDR3 protein is CASSNEGTGEISPLHF. The CDR3 DNA reads as TGCGCCAGCAGCAACGAGGGGACAGGGGAGATTTCACCCCTCCACTTT.

This clonotype showed up many times. In DNA form, the CDR3 reads TGTGCCAGCAGTTTACGGGACCCTACCTACAATGAGCAGTTCTTC. Amino acid sequence: CASSLRDPTYNEQFF. The rearrangement links TRBV12-3 or TRBV12-4 to TRBJ2-1; perhaps D is TRBD1 or TRBD2 (5 bases each). CDR3 length equals 15 residues. With 2 bases removed from V and 2 bases from J, the gap between germline ends came to 10 bases.

This rearrangement joins TRBV25-1 to TRBJ1-2, with D unclear. The V gene's germline CDR1 is MGHDK and CDR2 SYGVNS. The V gene lost 6 bases and the J gene lost 5 bases, with 7 bases spanning the gap. This CDR3 contains 11 residues. CDR3 DNA: TGTGCCAGCAGAGCCCGTTATGGCTACACCTTC. Translating gives CASRARYGYTF.

The sample holds a few counts of this clonotype. V and J are TRBV5-1 and TRBJ2-3, with D perhaps matching TRBD1 (6 bases). Germline CDR1 reads SGHRS; CDR2 reads YFSETQ. The V end was cut by 4 bases, the J end by 2 bases, with 11 bases between. The CDR3 is 14 residues long. The DNA for the CDR3 is TGCGCCAGCAGCCAGGGGATGGTCACAGATACGCAGTATTTT. Translation gives CASSQGMVTDTQYF.

V gene TRBV20-1 combines with J gene TRBJ1-2; tentatively, D is TRBD1 (6 bases). V shed 6 bases and J shed 8 bases, with 22 bases lying between them. Germline CDR1 and CDR2: DFQATT and SNEGSKA (reference sequence). This CDR3 is 14 amino acids long. CDR3 coding DNA: TGCAGTGCCCTGCGTTCTAGGGGGAGAGGGGGCTACACCTTC. Translation gives CSALRSRGRGGYTF.

This rearrangement joins TRBV7-2 to TRBJ2-4; TRBD1 matches at 8 bases. The assigned J gene may be wrong: the sequence end matches TRBJ2-7 better. Germline values: CDR1 SGHTA, CDR2 FQGNSA. The CDR3 extends over 14 amino acids. DNA of the CDR3: TGTGCCAGCAGCTACGACAGGGGTCGGTACGAGCAGTACTTC. Amino acid sequence: CASSYDRGRYEQYF.

This clonotype was picked up a small number of times. The chain couples TRBV6-2 or TRBV6-3 to TRBJ2-1; the match to TRBD1 covers 7 bases. With 2 bases clipped from V and 6 bases from J, the junction kept 10 bases outside the gene matches. Germline V gene lookup returns CDR1 MNHEY and CDR2 SVGEGT. The CDR3 sequence is 16 residues long. CDR3: CASSYGETRQGNEQFF. The CDR3 bases are TGTGCCAGCAGTTACGGCGAAACAAGACAGGGCAATGAGCAGTTCTTC.

This clonotype was detected once. The chain couples TRBV20-1 to TRBJ2-4; unclear D gene. Judging by the DNA end, TRBJ2-7 fits better; the J call may be wrong. This CDR3 region has 14 residues. The germline CDR1 and CDR2 sequences are DFQATT and SNEGSKA (reference sequence). CDR3 in amino acids: CSARDDANTYEQYF. The CDR3 bases are TGCAGTGCTAGAGATGACGCCAATACCTACGAGCAGTACTTC.

The CDR3 nucleotides read TGCGCCAGCAGCCAAGATCCCCGGGGATCCAATTCACTAGCCAAAAACATTCAGTACTTC. This codes for CASSQDPRGSNSLAKNIQYF. V and J are TRBV4-3 and TRBJ2-4; possibly TRBD2 for D (5 bases). CDR3 length: 20 amino acids. Germline V CDR1 and CDR2: LGHNA, YSLEER. Trimming took off 0 bases at V and 0 bases at J, with 21 bases between the two ends.

The chain couples TRBV29-1 to TRBJ2-5, with no clear D. CDR1 and CDR2 (germline): SQVTM, ANQGSEA. The CDR3 covers 11 residues. CDR3 sequence reads: CSDGLQETQYF. The CDR3 coding sequence is TGCTCGGATGGGCTCCAAGAGACCCAGTACTTC.

This clonotype was seen a few times. The chain is built from TRBV28 and TRBJ2-7; the match to TRBD1 covers 12 bases. CDR3 size: 15 residues. The trim removed 6 bases at V and 5 bases at J, leaving 8 bases unmatched. Germline assignment: CDR1 MDHEN and CDR2 SYDVKM. The CDR3 is CASRTRDRGPHEQYF. The CDR3 nucleotides are TGTGCCAGCAGGACCCGGGACAGGGGGCCCCACGAGCAGTACTTC.